These 13 T cell receptor beta chains were all obtained from the same sample, sequenced in a study of blood T cell repertoires in COVID-19. TCRdb keeps only in-frame clones here, not all; method: immunoSEQ multiplex PCR. This table has 150,000 to 200,000 clones, roughly 80% appearing once. Sequenced sample: peripheral blood. Every receptor here comes from a human donor with acute or convalescent COVID-19. The donor label of this sample is uncertain.

The chain carries TRBV7-3 and TRBJ2-2, with 10 bases lining up with TRBD1. Trimming took 1 base from V and 5 from J; bases not matched to a gene: 4. Germline V gives CDR1 SGHTA, CDR2 FQGTGA. The CDR3 length is 16 residues. In DNA form, the CDR3 reads TGTGCCAGCAGCTTAAATCCGGACAGGGGGACCGGGGAGCTGTTTTTT. This encodes CASSLNPDRGTGELFF.

The CDR3 nucleotides read TGTGCCAGCAGTTTGGTCAGCGTCAATTCACCCCTCCACTTT. This encodes CASSLVSVNSPLHF. The V call is TRBV28, the J call TRBJ1-6; D unresolved. With 3 bases removed from V and 7 bases from J, the gap between germline ends came to 10 bases. CDR3 size: 14 residues. Germline V gene data show CDR1 as MDHEN and CDR2 as SYDVKM.

The chain has TRBV29-1 and TRBJ1-2, with a weak D call TRBD1 (6 bases). The germline V gene encodes CDR1 SQVTM and CDR2 ANQGSEA. CDR3 length: 11 amino acids. The germline V and J ends were trimmed by 6 bases and 8 bases, with 13 bases remaining between them. CDR3 sequence reads: CSVVDSGGYTF. Written as DNA, the CDR3 is TGCAGCGTCGTGGACAGCGGCGGCTACACCTTC.

This clone has just one count. A read error may produce the germline difference seen at one junction end. The CDR3 coding sequence is TGTGCCAGCAGTTACCGGGGGAACACTGGAGCTTTCTTT. Translating gives CASSYRGNTGAFF. The V and J genes are TRBV6-5 and TRBJ1-1, with D possibly being TRBD1 (5 bases). Per germline, CDR1 MNHEY and CDR2 SVGAGI. The CDR3 extends over 13 amino acids.

The chain recombines TRBV5-4 with TRBJ2-1; 14 positions match TRBD2. The CDR3 is 16 residues long. Per germline, CDR1 SGHNT and CDR2 YYREEE (reference sequence). J gave up 9 bases and V 4 bases, and 9 bases lay outside the gene matches. The CDR3 nucleotides read TGTGCCAGCAGCACCCCGACTAGCGGGGGGGCGGGTGAGCAGTTCTTC. Translated, it gives CASSTPTSGGAGEQFF.

The sample holds a few counts of this clone. The rearrangement uses TRBV30 and TRBJ2-1; 16 bases line up with TRBD2. Germline values: CDR1 GTSNPN, CDR2 SVGIG (reference sequence). The CDR3 runs 19 residues. V gave up 7 bases and J gave up 0 bases; unmatched junction bases: 12. Here the CDR3 reads CAFTSGLAGGLSSYNEQFF. In nucleotides, the CDR3 is TGTGCCTTCACCTCGGGACTAGCGGGAGGGCTAAGCTCCTACAATGAGCAGTTCTTC.

J is TRBJ1-5 and V is TRBV28, with no clear D. CDR1 MDHEN and CDR2 SYDVKM come from the germline V gene. V lost 6 bases, J lost 7 bases, and 16 bases lay in between. The CDR3 is 14 residues long. The CDR3 spells CASRRAGGRQPQHF. CDR3 bases: TGTGCCAGCAGGAGGGCAGGAGGAAGACAGCCCCAGCATTTT. Filled out from reference TRBV28 and TRBJ1-5, the complete variable domain reads DVKVTQSSRYLVKRTGEKVFLECVQDMDHENMFWYRQDPGLGLRLIYFSYDVKMKEKGDIPEGYSVSREKKERFSLILESASTNQTSMYLCASRRAGGRQPQHFGDGTRLSIL.

The rearrangement joins TRBV3-1 (or the pseudogene TRBV3-2) to TRBJ1-2, with a tentative D call TRBD1 (6 bases). Germline loops: CDR1 LGHDT, CDR2 YNNKEL (reference sequence). V shed 3 bases and J shed 11 bases, with 25 bases lying between them. The CDR3 contains 16 residues. CDR3 in amino acids: CASSHLSRGTSVVYTF. The CDR3, as DNA: TGTGCCAGCAGCCACCTTAGCAGGGGAACATCTGTGGTTTACACCTTC.

V is TRBV9 and J is TRBJ1-2; 8 bases match TRBD1. CDR3 length equals 16 residues. CDR1 is SGDLS, CDR2 YYNGEE, per germline. The trim removed 3 bases at V and 6 bases at J, leaving 13 bases unmatched. The CDR3 protein is CASSGRVGGQADGYTF. The DNA for the CDR3 is TGTGCCAGCAGCGGGAGGGTCGGGGGACAGGCCGATGGCTACACCTTC.

The CDR3 DNA follows: TGTGCCAGCAGTTTTAGCATGGAGCAGTTCTTC. This gives the protein CASSFSMEQFF. The chain combines TRBV12-3 or TRBV12-4 with TRBJ2-1; D unclear. The CDR3 sequence is 11 residues long. Trimming stripped 3 bases from V and 10 bases from J, with 7 bases between.

The genes are TRBV5-1 and TRBJ2-7; 8 nucleotides line up with TRBD1. The CDR3 covers 16 residues. From germline, CDR1 is SGHRS and CDR2 YFSETQ. Trimming cost V 0 bases and J 2 bases; bases outside gene matches: 7. CDR3 DNA sequence: TGCGCCAGCAGCTTGGGACAGGGGAAAGGCACCTACGAGCAGTACTTC. This gives the protein CASSLGQGKGTYEQYF.

The V gene is TRBV19, the J gene TRBJ2-7, with 8 bases aligning to TRBD1. Germline values: CDR1 LNHDA, CDR2 SQIVND (reference sequence). CDR3 length equals 15 residues. Losses at the gene ends were 5 bases for V and 0 bases for J; bases not matched to a gene: 6. CDR3: CASSLQGEYSYEQYF. In DNA form, the CDR3 reads TGTGCCAGTAGTTTACAGGGGGAGTACTCCTACGAGCAGTACTTC.

The CDR3 region has the DNA TGTGCCAGCAGCTTGTCCCTAGACGGGCCCGGACTAAACTATGGCTACACCTTC. It is translated as CASSLSLDGPGLNYGYTF. The chain links TRBV5-5 to TRBJ1-2, with D unclear. The V gene's germline CDR1 is SGHKS and CDR2 YYEKEE (reference sequence). The V end lost 1 base, the J end lost 2 bases, and 21 bases lay between the germline ends. CDR3 length: 18 residues.